Included here is one T cell receptor (beta chain) sequence, with context. Its specificity is not known. This CDR3 is 15 amino acids long. The V gene lost 5 bases and the J gene lost 0 bases, with 14 bases spanning the gap. Germline values: CDR1 SGHAT, CDR2 FQDESV (reference sequence). Each CDR3 protein is one row after TCRdb ran MiXCR on the multiplex PCR reads. The sample lists about 180,000 distinct CDR3 sequences, 30% to 35% occurring once. The sample is drawn from a study of breast tumors, draining lymph nodes, adjacent tissues. Overall study results and limits: Compared with lymph nodes, tumors were less diverse; compared with nontumor tissue, more.

Axillary draining lymph nodes of breast cancer patients supplied the node samples. Sample: axillary lymph node tissue. The chain uses TRBV11-1 and TRBJ2-7, with D perhaps matching TRBD1 (6 bases). This receptor was taken from a female donor with breast cancer. Some clones in this sample may be carry-over from other donors' samples. The CDR3: CASSQAQGSSYEQYF. The CDR3 DNA reads as TGTGCCAGCAGCCAAGCACAGGGATCCTCCTACGAGCAGTACTTC.